This TCR beta chain appears in the sequencing data of a study of beta chain features in type 1 diabetes (dated by TCRdb to 2017 to 2018). A note on the overall study: Mean age, gender distribution, total cell number and subset yield were not different between patients and healthy donors. A total of 85 million to 140 million sorted cells were examined across all samples, and a strong correlation was observed between cell number per subset and RNA yield. In the study, TCRB repertoires of sorted circulating CD4+ T cell subsets from recently diagnosed type 1 diabetes patients were compared with those of matched healthy donors. Naive and central memory subsets were obtained from all 30 or so donors, but regulatory and stem cell-like memory subsets were isolated from only 8 patients and about 8 healthy donors.

Each donor gave one peripheral blood draw, averaging around 120 mL, which was collected into heparinised tubes. A BD FACSAria II was used to sort naive, central memory, regulatory and stem cell-like memory CD4+ T cells with a panel that included CD45RO, CCR7, CD25, CD127, CD95 and CD27. A purity above 98% was achieved for all sorted populations. Right away, PBMCs were isolated by Lymphoprep density gradient centrifugation and were stained directly, with no culture step. Samples were stained and sorted in pairs, with one healthy donor and one patient per experiment, so that batch effects were minimized. All of the isolated RNA was reverse transcribed with the High Capacity cDNA Reverse Transcription Kit, so expressed TCRB transcripts were sequenced. Deep immunoSEQ sequencing was applied to naive, central memory and regulatory T cell samples, giving an average of around 4 million total reads per sample. Sorted cells were lysed in RLT buffer, and RNA was extracted using DNase-treated RNeasy Micro or Mini kits according to cell number. Each cell subset was processed separately to prevent cross-contamination, with patient and healthy donor samples processed together. The immunoSEQ multiplex PCR was used to amplify TCRB sequences from cDNA, yielding 87-bp fragments that span the CDR3 region. Amplicons were sequenced on the Illumina HiSeq platform. In the original analysis: Synthetic template baselines were used to correct PCR bias computationally, reads within Hamming distance 2 were collapsed together, and singletons that could not be merged were discarded. Reads were aligned to IMGT to assign V, D and J genes, CDR3 length, and insertions or deletions at six rearrangement sites. Within each subset, clonotype counts were normalized to sorted cell number, and only after that were true diversity and Gini coefficients computed with the tcR R package. The overlap coefficient, calculated on TCRB nucleotide sequences, was used to measure repertoire sharing. As a proxy for the pre-selection repertoire, out-of-frame TCRB sequences from naive cells were analyzed. In TCRdb, the immuneACCESS table is reduced to in-frame sequences with V and J assigned. These tables do not hold every clone; where another copy was compared, an unresolved V gene accounts for under half, and the others remain unexplained. V, J and clone size reflect that table, while D and trimming were determined from the DNA. The table for this sample lists around 310,000 clones; approximately 9.9% of them were counted only once. Of the sample, about 0.015% falls within the top ten clones.

General findings and caveats noted by the study authors: Because small numbers of individuals were included in the HLA sub-analyses, any influence of HLA type on TCRB rearrangement was left unresolved. Fewer insertions and more nucleotide deletions at VDJ recombination sites were observed in patients with type 1 diabetes, implying thymic rearrangement abnormalities. The naive, central memory and regulatory TCRB repertoires appeared to resemble one another more closely among patients than among healthy donors. Because cDNA rather than genomic DNA was sequenced, highly expressing activated cells could have been over-represented, although no difference in activation and CD3 levels was found between groups. A moderate but significant shortening of TCRB CDR3 length was observed in type 1 diabetes patients in all four CD4+ subsets. Shorter templates might have been favored by PCR, but patient and control samples were amplified and corrected together, so both groups would have been affected equally by any skew.

The CDR3 runs 15 residues from the cysteine to the phenylalanine. Here the CDR3 DNA is all that survives: 45 bases in frame from base 1. V and J are trimmed by 3 bases and 1 base, and the gene matches miss 3 bases of the junction. In the germline V gene, CDR1 corresponds to KGHSH and CDR2 to LQKENI. Notes on this clone: Its target antigen remains unknown. Base quality data are lacking; no much larger clone is found one base away.

Material: naive CD4+ T cells from blood. Sample cell subset or site, as interpreted from the label and publication: true naive CD4+ T cells. The chain is encoded by TRBV18 joined to TRBJ2-5; 9 middle bases align to TRBD2. The TCR comes from a woman aged 25 to 39 in good health. In nucleotides, the sequence is TGTGCCAGCTCACCCGCACTAGCGGGCCAAGAGACCCAGTACTTC. Translation gives CASSPALAGQETQYF.